Listed below are T cell receptor beta chains from one sample, sequenced in a study of sequential checkpoint blockade in melanoma. Measured with immunoSEQ multiplex PCR; TCRdb has only the in-frame clones, and not every one. This table has about 5,700 clones, around 23% appearing once. Sequenced material: tumor tissue (inferred from file names), taken from a patient given nivolumab and ipilimumab in sequence. These receptors came from a human donor with melanoma. Each CDR3 is given without its conserved first and last residue. Expanded clones are given a class, and other clones once, few, many or no size at all.

v_call clone_size cdr3_aa
TRBV29-1 - SVEERGRNTEAF
TRBV15 - ATSRVGLADKYEQY
TRBV19 - ASNSGRAGTGELF
TRBV5-1 - ASSFPPGGLSDEQF
TRBV1 - ASSHTGPGYEQY
TRBV6-8 many AISSPGRDQPQH
TRBV6-8 few ASSNYGGAGELF
TRBV6-8 few ASREQRWDNEQF
TRBV6-8 - ASITPGGHEQY
TRBV28 - ASSVAVSNQPQH
TRBV6-8 few ASDRSARGNTIY
TRBV11-3 many ASSLGLAGAEQY
TRBV19 - ASSMGTAIYNEQF
TRBV28 few ASILVLNTEAF
TRBV11-3 many ASSSRTSGEETQY
TRBV6-8 - ATEGDSYEQY
TRBV7-1 many ASSSTGETEAF
TRBV19 few ASSIGPAGGENIQY
TRBV14 - ASSQRPLSTNEKLF
TRBV10-2 - ASSVHTGLAGETQY
TRBV28 few ASSLLSGIYNEQF
TRBV6-8 - ASSYTDYRQY
TRBV11-3 few ASSLRDFAGWEQF
TRBV28 few ASSHGQDRISRNYGYT
TRBV12-2 - ASRLPRGLAGIYEQY
TRBV15 few ATSRGLGSGANVLT
TRBV11-3 - ASSLGTGTPYEQY
TRBV11-3 many ASSLGGGGETQY
TRBV11-3 many ASSLSTGGSYGYT
TRBV5-1 medium-sized ASSLEHRASYNSPLH
TRBV11-3 many ASSLGGSGNEQF
TRBV28 - ASSPFRGQPPYNEQF
TRBV28 few ASSFVTRGGSQH
TRBV18 - ASSPLPGGAKNIQY
TRBV11-3 medium-sized ASSLEGFDSYEQY
TRBV27 - ASSTDRGRGTQY
TRBV10-3 - AISESSYQETQY
TRBV19 - ASSIVRTGELF
TRBV19 - ASSSPPQVESDGYT
TRBV28 few ASSLSTEAYEQY
TRBV6-8 - ASSPRTSGRNEQF
TRBV18 - ASSPQPGYNEQF
TRBV6-1 - ASSEAWDRSYGYT
TRBV19 - ASTTGGSNEKLF
TRBV29-1 - SVVRDRGGYEQY
TRBV28 few ASMQGPTPDTQY
TRBV19 - ASTTGHEQF
TRBV28 medium-sized ASSTKIANRAKRPYEQY
TRBV15 few ATSRDRAANTGELF
TRBV28 medium-sized ASRTGPPYEQY
TRBV11-3 many ASSDRDRGPLDGNTIY
TRBV11-3 large ASSLPGTANTEAF
TRBV5-1 few ASSLTAGGNTEAF
TRBV10-3 medium-sized AISESRQSSSYEQY
TRBV15 few ATSRHRPDRGGGNTIY